Presented here are 32 T cell receptor beta chains from one specimen sequenced in a study of blood T cells in healthy people across ages. Using a J-beta primer mix together with a sample-barcoded 5' primer, a second PCR was run for about 6 to 12 cycles. Each CDR3 protein gets one entry after TCRdb re-called the 5' RACE reads with MiXCR. The table includes hundreds of thousands of distinct CDR3 sequences, about 36% detected once. Sequenced input: blood. The receptor set was obtained from a man aged 18 to 35 in good health.

This clonotype was detected only once. The CDR3 is CASSQSPGTLADTQYF. The CDR3 nucleotides read TGTGCCAGCAGCCAAAGCCCCGGGACGCTCGCAGATACGCAGTATTTT. The chain couples TRBV7-6 to TRBJ2-3; D assignment may be TRBD1 or TRBD2 (5 bases each). Germline V gene data show CDR1 as SGHVS and CDR2 as FNYEAQ. Trimming pared 5 bases from V and 4 bases from J, leaving 19 bases between. This CDR3 has 16 amino acids.

This clonotype has at least ten counts. This CDR3 reads CSVEVPPYEQYF. CDR3 nucleotides: TGCAGCGTTGAAGTTCCTCCCTACGAGCAGTACTTC. This chain joins TRBV29-1 and TRBJ2-7; D gene uncertain. CDR3 size: 12 residues. CDR1 is SQVTM, CDR2 ANQGSEA, per germline. V dropped 1 base and J dropped 2 bases, with 6 bases sitting between them.

The chain carries TRBV12-3 or TRBV12-4 and TRBJ2-1, with TRBD1 identical over 9 bases. The CDR3 runs to 13 residues. The V segment lost 4 bases and the J segment 15 bases; nucleotides outside the gene matches: 10. The CDR3 region is CASSWDREETRFF. The CDR3 region has the DNA TGTGCCAGCAGTTGGGACAGGGAGGAGACCCGGTTCTTC.

The chain joins TRBV12-3 or TRBV12-4 to TRBJ2-2, with D uncertain. The CDR3 contains 18 residues. V was clipped by 1 base and J by 0 bases, with 15 bases between them. CDR3 sequence: CASSLVVLRDPNTGELFF. CDR3 in DNA: TGTGCCAGCAGTTTAGTCGTTTTGCGCGATCCGAACACCGGGGAGCTGTTTTTT.

The gene calls are TRBV3-1 and TRBJ2-1, with D perhaps TRBD2 (7 bases). V lost 5 bases and J 3 bases, leaving 20 bases between the germline ends. The germline V gene has CDR1 LGHDT and CDR2 YNNKEL (reference sequence). This CDR3 is 17 amino acids long. This CDR3 is CASSYSQGRALYNEQFF. The CDR3 DNA follows: TGTGCCAGCAGCTATTCGCAGGGGAGGGCTCTCTACAATGAGCAGTTCTTC.

V and J are TRBV11-2 and TRBJ1-2; 7 nucleotides agree with TRBD1. CDR1 SGHAT and CDR2 FQNNGV come from the germline V gene. The CDR3 runs to 15 residues. The V segment lost 1 base and the J segment 6 bases; nucleotides outside the gene matches: 8. The chain's CDR3 is CASSLAPGGGDGYTF. The CDR3 coding sequence is TGTGCCAGCAGCTTAGCCCCCGGAGGGGGCGATGGCTACACCTTC.

A few counts support this clonotype. V usage is TRBV12-3 or TRBV12-4 and J usage is TRBJ2-1; 7 nucleotides agree with TRBD1. The trim removed 6 bases at V and 7 bases at J, leaving 9 bases unmatched. The CDR3 spans 14 residues. CDR3 in amino acids: CASRNRDRKNEQFF. The CDR3 DNA follows: TGTGCCAGCAGGAACCGGGACAGAAAGAATGAGCAGTTCTTC.

This clonotype was recorded only once. The rearrangement uses TRBV12-3 or TRBV12-4 and TRBJ1-1, with TRBD1 matching 8 bases. Germline trimming cut 5 bases from V and 4 bases from J; bases unmatched to any gene: 9. The CDR3 is 15 residues long. CDR3 protein: CASSDQTGAGTEAFF. DNA of the CDR3: TGTGCCAGCAGTGATCAGACAGGGGCGGGCACTGAAGCTTTCTTT.

As to this clonotype: At one end the junction does not follow the germline gene, possibly because of a read error. The V and J genes are TRBV12-3 or TRBV12-4 and TRBJ1-1; no firm D call. This CDR3 is 15 amino acids long. The CDR3: CTSSLGSTISAEAFF. The DNA for the CDR3 is TGTACCAGCAGTTTAGGGTCCACTATAAGCGCTGAAGCTTTCTTT.

V usage is TRBV10-3 and J usage is TRBJ1-1; 8 positions agree with TRBD1. V trimming: 6 bases; J trimming: 0 bases; junction bases outside the gene matches: 3. Germline lookup yields CDR1 ENHRY and CDR2 SYGVKD. This CDR3 has 14 amino acids. The chain's CDR3 is CAIRGQVMNTEAFF. The CDR3 DNA sequence: TGTGCCATCAGGGGACAGGTCATGAACACTGAAGCTTTCTTT.

To note about this clonotype: A much more abundant neighbour one base away suggests this may be a read error. This chain uses TRBV5-5 with TRBJ1-2; D unclear. Germline CDR1 SGHKS, CDR2 YYEKEE (reference sequence). The CDR3 is made up of 15 amino acids. Here the CDR3 reads CASSLVISAADGCTF. The CDR3 coding sequence is TGTGCCAGCAGCTTGGTCATTTCCGCGGCGGATGGCTGCACCTTC.

This clonotype was seen a few times. The V gene is TRBV7-2, the J gene TRBJ1-5; D not resolved. The CDR3 length is 15 residues. Trimming stripped 1 base from V and 9 bases from J, with 16 bases between. Germline lookup yields CDR1 SGHTA and CDR2 FQGNSA. CDR3 sequence (DNA): TGTGCCAGCAGCTTAGAAGGGCAGCTAGGTGGGCCCCAGCATTTT. Amino acids: CASSLEGQLGGPQHF.

This clonotype was counted between two and nine times. The V gene is TRBV5-6, the J gene TRBJ2-4; unclear D gene. The CDR3 has 16 residues. Germline V gene sequence: CDR1 SGHDT, CDR2 YYEEEE. The V end lost 0 bases, the J end lost 0 bases, and 10 bases lay between the germline ends. The DNA of the CDR3 is TGTGCCAGCAGCTTGGGACAACTACTAGCCAAAAACATTCAGTACTTC. Protein sequence: CASSLGQLLAKNIQYF.

This clonotype turned up a few times. The V call is TRBV27, the J call TRBJ2-1; D is perhaps TRBD2 (6 bases). Deletions cut 11 bases from V and 5 bases from J, with 16 bases between. The CDR3 is 13 amino acids. CDR1 MNHEY and CDR2 SMNVEV come from the germline V gene (reference sequence). The CDR3 region has the DNA TGTGCCGTCCGGGGAGGCTGGGACAATGAGCAGTTCTTC. Protein: CAVRGGWDNEQFF.

This clonotype was observed a few times. This rearrangement joins TRBV20-1 to TRBJ1-6, with D unresolved. This CDR3 contains 13 residues. Trimming left V 6 bases short and J 4 bases short, with 10 bases between. The germline CDR1 and CDR2 sequences are DFQATT and SNEGSKA (reference sequence). This CDR3 reads CSATDGYNSPLHF. CDR3 bases: TGCAGTGCCACGGACGGTTATAATTCACCCCTCCACTTT.

J is TRBJ2-6 and V is TRBV15; D is unresolved. V lost 1 base and J 4 bases, leaving 8 bases between the germline ends. Germline V gene sequence: CDR1 LNHNV, CDR2 YYDKDF (reference sequence). The CDR3 loop spans 15 amino acids. The CDR3 bases are TGTGCCACCAGCAGAGTGAGCGCCGGGGCCAACGTCCTGACTTTC. It specifies CATSRVSAGANVLTF.

V gene TRBV5-5 combines with J gene TRBJ2-7; the D gene is possibly TRBD1 (6 bases). This CDR3 contains 12 residues. V was clipped by 5 bases and J by 4 bases, with 10 bases between them. CDR1 is SGHKS and CDR2 is YYEKEE in the germline V gene (reference sequence). The chain's CDR3 is CASRWTAYEQYF. CDR3 nucleotide sequence: TGTGCCAGCAGGTGGACAGCTTACGAGCAGTACTTC.

This clonotype occurred many times. The chain recombines TRBV12-3 or TRBV12-4 with TRBJ1-2; the D gene is possibly TRBD1 (5 bases). The CDR3 runs 14 residues. Trimming cost V 3 bases and J 8 bases, with 16 bases left between them. This CDR3 is CASSLGVFSGGYTF. Here the CDR3 DNA reads TGTGCCAGCAGTTTGGGGGTTTTCTCTGGAGGCTACACCTTC.

V gene TRBV9 combines with J gene TRBJ2-3; 12 nucleotides align to TRBD2. Trimming at V came to 3 bases and at J to 7 bases, leaving 15 bases not matched to a gene. The CDR3 sequence is 18 residues long. Germline loops: CDR1 SGDLS, CDR2 YYNGEE. CDR3 sequence: CASSATILLAGGWNTQYF. Written as DNA, the CDR3 is TGTGCCAGCAGCGCTACCATCCTACTAGCGGGGGGCTGGAATACGCAGTATTTT. Full variable domain (remainder filled in from reference TRBV9 and TRBJ2-3): DSGVTQTPKHLITATGQRVTLRCSPRSGDLSVYWYQQSLDQGLQFLIQYYNGEERAKGNILERFSAQQFPDLHSELNLSSLELGDSALYFCASSATILLAGGWNTQYFGPGTRLTVL.

The table lists this clonotype with a count of one. The CDR3 here is CSARAGGDYEQYF. CDR3 coding DNA: TGCAGTGCTAGAGCAGGGGGCGACTACGAGCAGTACTTC. The V call is TRBV20-1, the J call TRBJ2-7; 8 positions agree with TRBD1. Germline values: CDR1 DFQATT, CDR2 SNEGSKA (reference sequence). The CDR3 runs to 13 residues. Trimming at V came to 1 base and at J to 3 bases, leaving 2 bases not matched to a gene.

The V and J genes are TRBV5-1 and TRBJ1-4, with D perhaps matching TRBD1 (5 bases). V was cut by 4 bases and J by 6 bases, with 19 bases left in between. The V gene's germline CDR1 is SGHRS and CDR2 YFSETQ. This CDR3 has 16 residues. In DNA form, the CDR3 reads TGCGCCAGCAGCGATCGGGCCCAGGGTGAAGATGAAAAACTGTTTTTT. It yields the protein CASSDRAQGEDEKLFF. Based on the CDR3 plus reference TRBV5-1 and TRBJ1-4, the full variable domain is KAGVTQTPRYLIKTRGQQVTLSCSPISGHRSVSWYQQTPGQGLQFLFEYFSETQRNKGNFPGRFSGRQFSNSRSEMNVSTLELGDSALYLCASSDRAQGEDEKLFFGSGTQLSVL.

A word on this clonotype: This may stem from a read error, because a much larger clone lies one nucleotide away. This chain links TRBV7-3 with TRBJ2-5; TRBD1 or TRBD2 may be the D gene (5 bases each). The CDR3 contains 13 residues. Germline lookup yields CDR1 SGHTA and CDR2 FQGTGA. Trimming stripped 5 bases from V and 11 bases from J, with 18 bases between. The CDR3 loop is CASSPYGTNEQYF. Here the CDR3 DNA reads TGTGCCAGCAGCCCCTACGGGACCAATGAGCAGTACTTC.

Worth noting for this clonotype: The junction does not match germline at one end; this may be a read error. The J gene is TRBJ2-7, the V gene TRBV20-1; D may be TRBD2 (7 bases). Germline lookup yields CDR1 DFQATT and CDR2 SNEGSKA (reference sequence). CDR3 length: 13 residues. The chain's CDR3 is CSASGGPTYKQYF. The CDR3 bases are TGCAGTGCTAGCGGGGGGCCCACCTACAAGCAGTACTTC.

This clonotype has more than one count but fewer than ten. The chain employs TRBV14 and TRBJ2-5, with TRBD1 identical over 8 bases. The germline V gene has CDR1 SGHDN and CDR2 FVKESK. V was pared by 4 bases and J by 4 bases, with 11 bases of the junction left unmatched. The CDR3 has 16 amino acids. The CDR3 nucleotides are TGTGCCAGCAGCCCCAAGGACAGGGCTCCAAGAGAGACCCAGTACTTC. This sequence encodes CASSPKDRAPRETQYF. The variable domain in full, completed from reference TRBV14 and TRBJ2-5, reads EAGVTQFPSHSVIEKGQTVTLRCDPISGHDNLYWYRRVMGKEIKFLLHFVKESKQDESGMPNNRFLAERTGGTYSTLKVQPAELEDSGVYFCASSPKDRAPRETQYFGPGTRLLVL.

The sample holds a few counts of this clonotype. The chain is built from TRBV20-1 and TRBJ1-2; tentative D call: TRBD1 (5 bases). This CDR3 region has 14 residues. V lost 1 base and J lost 6, with 15 bases in between. Germline-derived CDR1 and CDR2 are DFQATT and SNEGSKA (reference sequence). CDR3 DNA sequence: TGCAGTGCTAGAGGGGGTACGACAGAAGATGGCTACACCTTC. Translation gives CSARGGTTEDGYTF.

The V and J genes are TRBV29-1 and TRBJ2-2; D might be TRBD2 (5 bases). The CDR3 is made up of 14 amino acids. V lost 0 bases and J lost 7, with 12 bases in between. Germline assignment: CDR1 SQVTM and CDR2 ANQGSEA. CDR3 region: CSVEEAPGLGELFF. CDR3 nucleotide sequence: TGCAGCGTTGAAGAAGCCCCAGGACTCGGGGAGCTGTTTTTT.

This rearrangement joins TRBV6-2 or TRBV6-3 to TRBJ1-2; no definite D call. The CDR3 has 13 residues. Germline CDR1 MNHEY, CDR2 SVGEGT. Between the trimmed V and J ends, which lost 2 bases and 3 bases, there was a span of 7 bases. CDR3 loop: CASSYRPDYGYTF. The CDR3 DNA is TGTGCCAGCAGTTACCGGCCAGACTATGGCTACACCTTC.

Worth noting for this clonotype: Given a much more abundant clone one base away, this may be a read error. V is TRBV7-2 and J is TRBJ2-1, with TRBD1 identical over 7 bases. The germline V gene encodes CDR1 SGHTA and CDR2 FQGNSA. There are 14 residues in the CDR3. The CDR3 DNA follows: TGTGCCAGCAGCACCGGGACAGCCTACAATGGGCAGTTCTTC. This encodes CASSTGTAYNGQFF.

This clonotype was seen a handful of times. A much larger clone sits a single nucleotide away, making a read error possible. The chain carries TRBV12-3 or TRBV12-4 and TRBJ2-5, with D unclear. The V end was cut by 5 bases, the J end by 3 bases, with 10 bases between. This CDR3 is 13 amino acids long. The CDR3 sequence is CASSVYLEETQYF. The CDR3 DNA sequence: TGTGCCAGCAGTGTATATCTAGAAGAGACCCAGTACTTC.

This clonotype has just a few counts. The chain uses TRBV14 and TRBJ1-2, with a possible D match to TRBD1 (5 bases). This CDR3 comprises 16 residues. Trimming cost V 1 base and J 4 bases, with 16 bases left between them. Germline V lookup: CDR1 SGHDN, CDR2 FVKESK. CDR3 DNA sequence: TGTGCCAGCAGCCAAGGAGTTGTGGGGCCCGGCTATGGCTACACCTTC. Its translation: CASSQGVVGPGYGYTF. Variable domain in full (rest from reference TRBV14 and TRBJ1-2): EAGVTQFPSHSVIEKGQTVTLRCDPISGHDNLYWYRRVMGKEIKFLLHFVKESKQDESGMPNNRFLAERTGGTYSTLKVQPAELEDSGVYFCASSQGVVGPGYGYTFGSGTRLTVV.

This clonotype turned up a few times. This chain joins TRBV12-3 or TRBV12-4 and TRBJ1-3; D is possibly TRBD1 (5 bases). This CDR3 is 14 amino acids long. V lost 3 bases, J lost 9 bases, and 15 bases lay in between. The CDR3 is CASSLGTPGRTIYF. CDR3 nucleotides: TGTGCCAGCAGTTTGGGGACGCCCGGACGCACCATATATTTT.

In this sample, this clonotype turned up a few times. The V call is TRBV5-1, the J call TRBJ1-2; D remains ambiguous. Trimming shortened V by 1 base and J by 6 bases, and 16 bases separated the two germline ends. The CDR3 totals 15 residues. Germline V gene sequence: CDR1 SGHRS, CDR2 YFSETQ. The CDR3 region has the DNA TGCGCCAGCAGCTTGTTAGTACTCGCCGGGGATGGCTACACCTTC. It codes for CASSLLVLAGDGYTF.